Listed here are 22 T cell receptor beta chains from one sample, sequenced in a study of T cells in Graves' hyperthyroidism and ophthalmopathy. TCR beta CDR3 sequences were amplified from RNA transcripts. In the first-round RT-PCR of the TCR CDR3, the HTBI primer set was used. TCRdb re-derived calls from the multiplex PCR reads in MiXCR, one entry per CDR3 protein. The top ten hold approximately 60% of the sample, which has about 250,000 distinct CDR3 sequences, approximately 23% seen once. The sample was blood. The receptors were gathered from a man under 40 with Graves' ophthalmopathy.

The CDR3 is CASSTLGTSPEQYF. In nucleotides, the CDR3 is TGTGCCAGTAGTACTCTAGGGACTAGTCCAGAGCAGTACTTC. The chain uses TRBV19 and TRBJ2-7; 8 bases agree with TRBD2. Germline assignment: CDR1 LNHDA and CDR2 SQIVND (reference sequence). With 4 bases clipped from V and 7 bases from J, the junction kept 9 bases outside the gene matches. The CDR3 length is 14 residues.

This clonotype was counted at least ten times. CDR3 protein: CASSLAIGSGNQPQHF. The DNA of the CDR3 is TGTGCCAGCAGTTTAGCCATCGGTTCGGGCAATCAGCCCCAGCATTTT. The rearrangement uses TRBV12-3 or TRBV12-4 and TRBJ1-5; unclear D gene. The CDR3 is 16 amino acids. V lost 0 bases to trimming and J lost 2 bases, with 11 bases between them.

The V gene is TRBV6-1, the J gene TRBJ2-2; no firm D call. The CDR3 is 11 amino acids. CDR1 and CDR2 (germline): MNHNS, SASEGT. The V and J ends lost 5 bases and 7 bases respectively, with 5 bases between them. Written as DNA, the CDR3 is TGTGCCAGCAGTTATGGCGGGGAGCTGTTTTTT. This gives the protein CASSYGGELFF.

This clonotype was seen repeatedly, ten times or more. This chain's CDR3 is CSACSNTEAFF. The CDR3 DNA reads as TGCAGCGCTTGTTCGAACACTGAAGCTTTCTTT. J is TRBJ1-1 and V is TRBV20-1, with no clear D. CDR1 and CDR2 from the germline V gene are DFQATT and SNEGSKA (reference sequence). The CDR3 consists of 11 residues.

In its sample, this clonotype was seen many times. CDR3 region: CASSSRQGQGQAFF. The CDR3 coding sequence is TGCGCCAGCAGCTCTCGACAGGGGCAAGGTCAAGCTTTCTTT. V and J are TRBV5-1 and TRBJ1-1, with TRBD1 matching 8 bases. V shed 3 bases, J shed 9 bases, and the junction held 10 bases outside the gene matches. This CDR3 contains 14 residues. Germline assignment: CDR1 SGHRS and CDR2 YFSETQ.

In regard to this clonotype: A single base separates this from a much larger clone, so it may be a read error. This sequence joins TRBV11-2 and TRBJ1-5; D is uncertain. Germline V gives CDR1 SGHAT, CDR2 FQNNGV. This CDR3 is built from 15 residues. The chain's CDR3 is CASSIDGFGNQPHHF. Written as DNA, the CDR3 is TGTGCCAGCAGCATAGACGGTTTCGGAAATCAGCCCCACCATTTT.

This clonotype was counted at least ten times. The J gene is TRBJ1-1, the V gene TRBV11-3; D is uncertain. The CDR3 extends over 13 amino acids. Germline V CDR1 and CDR2: SGHNT, YENEEA. With 5 bases removed from V and 1 base from J, the gap between germline ends came to 8 bases. Here the CDR3 DNA reads TGTGCCAGCAGCAAAGGGAGGAACACTGAAGCTTTCTTT. Its translation: CASSKGRNTEAFF.

This clonotype showed up many times. This rearrangement joins TRBV11-2 to TRBJ1-3; 10 nucleotides line up with TRBD1. Germline V gene sequence: CDR1 SGHAT, CDR2 FQNNGV. V dropped 3 bases and J dropped 2; count of bases not matched to a gene: 1. This CDR3 is 15 amino acids long. The CDR3, as DNA: TGTGCCAGCAGCTTGGGGACAGGGGCTGGAAACACCATATATTTT. Translation: CASSLGTGAGNTIYF.

This clonotype has just a few counts. V usage is TRBV20-1 and J usage is TRBJ1-4, with a tentative D call TRBD1 (6 bases). The V gene's germline CDR1 is DFQATT and CDR2 SNEGSKA (reference sequence). This CDR3 is built from 13 residues. Trimming cost V 6 bases and J 8 bases, with 16 bases left between them. CDR3 in amino acids: CSAEGQTREKLFF. The CDR3 DNA follows: TGCAGTGCCGAGGGACAAACTAGAGAAAAACTGTTTTTT.

V gene TRBV4-2 combines with J gene TRBJ1-5; D may be TRBD1 (6 bases). Trimming removed 4 bases from V and 4 bases from J, with 11 bases in between. CDR3 size: 14 residues. CDR1 LGHNA and CDR2 YNFKEQ come from the germline V gene. The CDR3 nucleotides are TGTGCCAGCAGCCCGGGGGCCGATAATCAGCCCCAGCATTTT. It specifies CASSPGADNQPQHF.

There are many counts of this clonotype. The chain employs TRBV5-1 and TRBJ2-1; D unresolved. Germline V gene sequence: CDR1 SGHRS, CDR2 YFSETQ. This CDR3 comprises 14 residues. The V and J ends lost 0 bases and 4 bases respectively, with 8 bases between them. CDR3 sequence reads: CASSLASPYNEQFF. The CDR3 DNA reads as TGCGCCAGCAGCTTGGCTAGTCCGTACAATGAGCAGTTCTTC.

There are many counts of this clonotype. The J gene is TRBJ1-1, the V gene TRBV28; perhaps TRBD1 as D (5 bases). This CDR3 has 16 amino acids. Trimming took off 10 bases at V and 6 bases at J, with 27 bases between the two ends. The germline V gene encodes CDR1 MDHEN and CDR2 SYDVKM. For the CDR3, the DNA is TGTGCCACCACTAGGGGCGACACTTTAGCATTTCCTGAAGCTTTCTTT. Translation: CATTRGDTLAFPEAFF.

This chain uses TRBV12-3 or TRBV12-4 with TRBJ2-1; TRBD2 is a possible D gene (6 bases). V was clipped by 5 bases and J by 4 bases, with 18 bases between them. The CDR3 has 16 amino acids. CDR3 sequence: CASSPAKRASYNEQFF. The CDR3 region has the DNA TGTGCCAGCAGTCCGGCGAAGCGGGCCTCATACAATGAGCAGTTCTTC.

This clonotype was seen a single time. A much larger clone lies a single base off, so this may be a read error. The chain employs TRBV11-3 and TRBJ2-7; 8 positions agree with TRBD1. This CDR3 spans 14 amino acids. From germline, CDR1 is SGHNT and CDR2 YENEEA. The CDR3 DNA reads as TGTGCCAGCAGCTTAGGACAGGGGATCTACGAGCAGTCCTTC. Translated: CASSLGQGIYEQSF.

The chain uses TRBV28 and TRBJ2-3; TRBD2 aligns across 8 bases. Trimming at V came to 10 bases and at J to 0 bases, leaving 9 bases not matched to a gene. From germline, CDR1 is MDHEN and CDR2 SYDVKM. This CDR3 spans 15 amino acids. The CDR3 coding sequence is TGTGCCACCGGACTAGCTGCCCTCAGCACAGATACGCAGTATTTT. It specifies CATGLAALSTDTQYF.

A few counts support this clonotype. The J gene is TRBJ2-3, the V gene TRBV30; 11 bases are a match to TRBD2. Germline trimming cut 0 bases from V and 6 bases from J; bases unmatched to any gene: 11. The CDR3 runs to 17 residues. The germline gives CDR1 GTSNPN, CDR2 SVGIG (reference sequence). This CDR3 reads CAWSVTELAGVNDTQYF. The CDR3 DNA follows: TGTGCCTGGAGTGTAACGGAACTAGCGGGAGTTAACGATACGCAGTATTTT.

This clonotype appeared a few times. This CDR3 reads CASSMFGEGWNTEAFF. CDR3 coding DNA: TGTGCCAGTAGTATGTTCGGGGAAGGATGGAACACTGAAGCTTTCTTT. The chain links TRBV19 to TRBJ1-1; D gene unclear. Germline V gives CDR1 LNHDA, CDR2 SQIVND (reference sequence). This CDR3 has 16 residues. Trimming stripped 3 bases from V and 1 base from J, with 15 bases between.

This clonotype turned up a few times. The chain couples TRBV30 to TRBJ1-2; TRBD1 matches 9 bases. The CDR3 totals 12 residues. V shed 5 bases and J 8 bases; nucleotides not matched to a gene: 6. The germline V gene has CDR1 GTSNPN and CDR2 SVGIG (reference sequence). Here the CDR3 reads CAWGRDRVGYTF. The CDR3 coding sequence is TGTGCCTGGGGTAGGGACAGGGTCGGCTACACCTTC.

CDR3 coding DNA: TGCAGCGTTGGGTTTCTAGGGGGACCGTATGGCTACACCTTC. This sequence encodes CSVGFLGGPYGYTF. This chain joins TRBV29-1 and TRBJ1-2, with D maybe TRBD1 (6 bases). This CDR3 has 14 amino acids. V lost 4 bases, J lost 5 bases, and 17 bases lay in between. The V gene's germline CDR1 is SQVTM and CDR2 ANQGSEA. The full variable domain, rest sourced from reference TRBV29-1 and TRBJ1-2, is SAVISQKPSRDICQRGTSLTIQCQVDSQVTMMFWYRQQPGQSLTLIATANQGSEATYESGFVIDKFPISRPNLTFSTLTVSNMSPEDSSIYLCSVGFLGGPYGYTFGSGTRLTVV.

There are a few counts of this clonotype. The rearrangement uses TRBV7-3 and TRBJ2-1; D gene ambiguous. CDR3 length: 14 residues. V shed 1 base and J shed 5 bases, with 9 bases lying between them. Germline lookup yields CDR1 SGHTA and CDR2 FQGTGA. CDR3 coding DNA: TGTGCCAGCAGCTTAATCCCTGGAGACAATGAGCAGTTCTTC. It yields the protein CASSLIPGDNEQFF. Based on the CDR3 plus reference TRBV7-3 and TRBJ2-1, the full variable domain is GAGVSQTPSNKVTEKGKYVELRCDPISGHTALYWYRQSLGQGPEFLIYFQGTGAADDSGLPNDRFFAVRPEGSVSTLKIQRTERGDSAVYLCASSLIPGDNEQFFGPGTRLTVL.

J is TRBJ2-5 and V is TRBV7-2, with D unresolved. The germline gives CDR1 SGHTA, CDR2 FQGNSA. The CDR3 is 13 residues long. Trimming pared 3 bases from V and 5 bases from J, leaving 10 bases between. The DNA of the CDR3 is TGTGCCAGCAGCTTTAGTATAAGGGAGACCCAGTACTTC. It yields the protein CASSFSIRETQYF. Using reference TRBV7-2 and TRBJ2-5 for the parts outside the CDR3, the full variable domain is GAGVSQSPSNKVTEKGKDVELRCDPISGHTALYWYRQSLGQGLEFLIYFQGNSAPDKSGLPSDRFSAERTGGSVSTLTIQRTQQEDSAVYLCASSFSIRETQYFGPGTRLLVL.

This clonotype has a handful of counts. The chain combines TRBV25-1 with TRBJ1-6; D ambiguous. The CDR3 loop spans 14 amino acids. V shed 2 bases and J shed 10 bases, with 12 bases lying between them. Germline V CDR1 and CDR2: MGHDK, SYGVNS. For the CDR3, the DNA is TGTGCCAGCAGTGAACGCGGGGATCAATCACCCCTCCACTTT. Its translation: CASSERGDQSPLHF.